These 27 T cell receptor beta chains share one sample of origin, sequenced in a study of long-term antiretroviral therapy in people with HIV. With survey level as its setting, the immunoSEQ assay was v3.0. The assay was immunoSEQ multiplex PCR, and TCRdb's table has in-frame clones only and misses some. The sample lists roughly 29,000 clones, approximately 95% occurring once. The specimen comprised unsorted PBMCs, sampled 5.3 years after starting antiretroviral therapy. All receptors come from a man aged 50 to 59 with HIV.

The chain joins TRBV11-2 to TRBJ2-6, with D uncertain. The CDR3 extends over 16 amino acids. CDR1 and CDR2 (germline): SGHAT, FQNNGV. V was trimmed by 4 bases and J by 4 bases, leaving 14 bases between them. The CDR3 here is CASSSAPGGGANVLTF. In DNA, the CDR3 is TGTGCCAGCAGCTCCGCCCCAGGTGGCGGGGCCAACGTCCTGACTTTC.

This rearrangement joins TRBV6-5 to TRBJ1-1; tentative D call: TRBD1 (5 bases). Germline V gives CDR1 MNHEY, CDR2 SVGAGI. Trimming took 7 bases from V and 1 from J, leaving 16 bases between them. The CDR3 is made up of 15 amino acids. CDR3 nucleotides: TGTGCCAGCACCTTAGCGCGCGGGGGGAACACTGAAGCTTTCTTT. Its translation: CASTLARGGNTEAFF.

This clone was counted once. The V gene is TRBV4-3, the J gene TRBJ1-1, with a possible D match to TRBD1 (6 bases). Germline V gives CDR1 LGHNA, CDR2 YSLEER. The CDR3 loop spans 16 amino acids. Between the trimmed V and J ends, which lost 2 bases and 0 bases, there was a span of 13 bases. The CDR3 nucleotides read TGCGCCAGCAGCCAAACATCGACAGGATTGAACACTGAAGCTTTCTTT. It is translated as CASSQTSTGLNTEAFF.

The J gene is TRBJ1-5, the V gene TRBV6-5; 7 bases are shared with TRBD1. The CDR3 length is 15 residues. V gave up 6 bases and J gave up 1 base; unmatched junction bases: 6. Looked up from germline, CDR1 is MNHEY and CDR2 is SVGAGI. This CDR3 is CASRPTGLSNQPQHF. The CDR3 coding sequence is TGTGCCAGCAGACCGACAGGGCTGAGCAATCAGCCCCAGCATTTT.

CDR3 nucleotides: TGCGCCAGCAGGAGCGCGGGAGGCGATAGCACCGGGGAGCTGTTTTTT. Translated, it gives CASRSAGGDSTGELFF. The chain carries TRBV10-2 and TRBJ2-2; 8 bases line up with TRBD2. CDR3 length equals 16 residues. Germline values: CDR1 WSHSY, CDR2 SAAADI. Trimming cost V 6 bases and J 4 bases; bases outside gene matches: 10.

This clone occurred a few times. The chain has TRBV5-1 and TRBJ2-7; perhaps D is TRBD1 or TRBD2 (5 bases each). Germline CDR1 reads SGHRS; CDR2 reads YFSETQ. Between the trimmed V and J ends, which lost 5 bases and 5 bases, there was a span of 17 bases. The CDR3 is 14 residues long. CDR3 nucleotide sequence: TGCGCCAGCAGTCCCGTAAACCGGGGCCACGAGCAGTACTTC. This encodes CASSPVNRGHEQYF. The full variable domain, with the rest looked up from reference TRBV5-1 and TRBJ2-7, is KAGVTQTPRYLIKTRGQQVTLSCSPISGHRSVSWYQQTPGQGLQFLFEYFSETQRNKGNFPGRFSGRQFSNSRSEMNVSTLELGDSALYLCASSPVNRGHEQYFGPGTRLTVT.

The rearrangement joins TRBV6-6 to TRBJ2-7, with 9 bases matching TRBD2. V shed 0 bases and J 4 bases; nucleotides not matched to a gene: 1. Germline V gives CDR1 MNHNY, CDR2 SVGAGI (reference sequence). The CDR3 consists of 14 residues. Written as DNA, the CDR3 is TGTGCCAGCAGTTACTCCGCGGGGGGGTACGAGCAGTACTTC. As protein: CASSYSAGGYEQYF.

The chain has TRBV5-6 and TRBJ2-6; tentatively, D is TRBD1 or TRBD2 (6 bases each). Looked up from germline, CDR1 is SGHDT and CDR2 is YYEEEE. V was trimmed by 6 bases and J by 0 bases, leaving 16 bases between them. The CDR3 sequence is 17 residues long. The CDR3, as DNA: TGTGCCAGCACCTTAACGGGGGCGTCCTCTGGGGCCAACGTCCTGACTTTC. This codes for CASTLTGASSGANVLTF.

The chain joins TRBV20-1 to TRBJ2-4; D gene unclear. CDR1 DFQATT and CDR2 SNEGSKA come from the germline V gene (reference sequence). Between the trimmed V and J ends, which lost 6 bases and 4 bases, there was a span of 7 bases. The CDR3 has 11 amino acids. The CDR3 coding sequence is TGCAGTGCGGAGCCTAAAAACATTCAGTACTTC. This codes for CSAEPKNIQYF.

V usage is TRBV5-1 and J usage is TRBJ1-1; D possibly corresponds to TRBD1 (5 bases). Germline CDR1 is SGHRS and CDR2 is YFSETQ. This CDR3 is built from 15 residues. V was trimmed by 2 bases and J by 5 bases, leaving 16 bases between them. The CDR3 here is CASSFRASRETEAFF. For the CDR3, the DNA is TGCGCCAGCAGCTTCAGGGCTAGTAGGGAAACTGAAGCTTTCTTT.

The chain recombines TRBV5-1 with TRBJ1-1; D not certain. Germline V CDR1 and CDR2: SGHRS, YFSETQ. V dropped 0 bases and J dropped 6 bases, with 15 bases sitting between them. The CDR3 is 15 residues long. DNA of the CDR3: TGCGCCAGCAGCTTGGCGGGCACTTCACCCGCTGAAGCTTTCTTT. Its translation: CASSLAGTSPAEAFF. Together with reference TRBV5-1 and TRBJ1-1, the CDR3 gives the full variable domain: KAGVTQTPRYLIKTRGQQVTLSCSPISGHRSVSWYQQTPGQGLQFLFEYFSETQRNKGNFPGRFSGRQFSNSRSEMNVSTLELGDSALYLCASSLAGTSPAEAFFGQGTRLTVV.

This rearrangement joins TRBV11-3 to TRBJ2-7; 8 nucleotides align to TRBD2. Germline CDR1 is SGHNT and CDR2 is YENEEA. This CDR3 region has 14 residues. The V and J ends lost 1 base and 6 bases, in that order; junction bases with no gene match: 5. The CDR3 nucleotides read TGTGCCAGCAGCTTAGCCGGGGGGGCCGGCGAGCAGTACTTC. Its protein is CASSLAGGAGEQYF.

The chain carries TRBV11-2 and TRBJ2-2; 8 bases align to TRBD2. This CDR3 is 16 amino acids long. Germline-derived CDR1 and CDR2 are SGHAT and FQNNGV. Unmatched junction bases numbered 7, after V lost 2 bases and J lost 5 bases. Here the CDR3 reads CASSLFRTSKTGELFF. The CDR3 DNA is TGTGCCAGCAGCTTATTTCGGACTAGCAAGACCGGGGAGCTGTTTTTT.

The chain links TRBV2 to TRBJ2-1; D is undetermined. With 2 bases removed from V and 0 bases from J, the gap between germline ends came to 8 bases. There are 15 residues in the CDR3. CDR1 and CDR2 (germline): SNHLY, FYNNEI. The CDR3, as DNA: TGTGCCAGCAGTGAAAGCTGGGACTCCTACAATGAGCAGTTCTTC. As protein: CASSESWDSYNEQFF.

The J gene is TRBJ1-4, the V gene TRBV28; TRBD1 agrees at 10 bases. The CDR3 is 18 amino acids. V gave up 6 bases and J gave up 0 bases; unmatched junction bases: 10. The germline V gene encodes CDR1 MDHEN and CDR2 SYDVKM. In nucleotides, the CDR3 is TGTGCCAGCAGCCCCCGGACAGGGGGGATTGCAACTAATGAAAAACTGTTTTTT. Protein product: CASSPRTGGIATNEKLFF.

This clone is medium-sized (0.01 to 0.1%) by share. The V call is TRBV9, the J call TRBJ1-1; D call uncertain. V was pared by 4 bases and J by 7 bases, with 17 bases between. Germline V CDR1 and CDR2: SGDLS, YYNGEE. The CDR3 is 14 residues long. The CDR3: CASSRAGSMGEAFF. The CDR3 region has the DNA TGTGCCAGCAGCCGGGCGGGGTCGATGGGTGAAGCTTTCTTT.

This chain uses TRBV6-1 with TRBJ1-5, with 7 bases lining up with TRBD1. The J segment lost 4 bases and the V segment lost 7 bases, leaving 7 bases of the junction unmatched. The CDR3 extends over 14 amino acids. Germline loops: CDR1 MNHNS, CDR2 SASEGT. This CDR3 is CASNQGGVNQPQHF. The CDR3 nucleotides are TGTGCCAGCAACCAGGGGGGGGTTAATCAGCCCCAGCATTTT.

The rearrangement uses TRBV4-3 and TRBJ2-5, with D perhaps matching TRBD1 or TRBD2 (5 bases each). V lost 0 bases to trimming and J lost 1 base, with 12 bases between them. The CDR3 extends over 16 amino acids. The germline CDR1 and CDR2 sequences are LGHNA and YSLEER. The CDR3 region is CASSQEIGTGQETQYF. The CDR3 nucleotides are TGCGCCAGCAGCCAAGAGATCGGGACGGGCCAAGAGACCCAGTACTTC.

The rearrangement joins TRBV19 to TRBJ2-2; D is undetermined. CDR3 length: 14 amino acids. Germline CDR1 and CDR2: LNHDA and SQIVND (reference sequence). V was pared by 6 bases and J by 2 bases, with 10 bases between. CDR3 DNA sequence: TGTGCCAGTAGGGGGATTTTTAACACCGGGGAGCTGTTTTTT. This sequence encodes CASRGIFNTGELFF.

The chain recombines TRBV5-1 with TRBJ1-1, with a tentative D call TRBD1 (5 bases). Trimming pared 4 bases from V and 0 bases from J, leaving 13 bases between. The CDR3 is made up of 15 amino acids. Germline-derived CDR1 and CDR2 are SGHRS and YFSETQ. The CDR3 loop reads CASSGRDSVNTEAFF. In DNA, the CDR3 is TGCGCCAGCAGCGGTAGGGACTCAGTGAACACTGAAGCTTTCTTT. The full variable domain, rest sourced from reference TRBV5-1 and TRBJ1-1, is KAGVTQTPRYLIKTRGQQVTLSCSPISGHRSVSWYQQTPGQGLQFLFEYFSETQRNKGNFPGRFSGRQFSNSRSEMNVSTLELGDSALYLCASSGRDSVNTEAFFGQGTRLTVV.

This chain joins TRBV5-1 and TRBJ2-7, with 9 nucleotides matching TRBD1. Germline CDR1 SGHRS, CDR2 YFSETQ. The V segment lost 1 base and the J segment 3 bases; nucleotides outside the gene matches: 5. This CDR3 spans 15 amino acids. The CDR3 sequence: CASSLSGTGLYEQYF. In DNA form, the CDR3 reads TGCGCCAGCAGCTTGAGTGGGACAGGGCTCTACGAGCAGTACTTC. Filled out from reference TRBV5-1 and TRBJ2-7, the complete variable domain reads KAGVTQTPRYLIKTRGQQVTLSCSPISGHRSVSWYQQTPGQGLQFLFEYFSETQRNKGNFPGRFSGRQFSNSRSEMNVSTLELGDSALYLCASSLSGTGLYEQYFGPGTRLTVT.

This chain joins TRBV10-3 and TRBJ1-1; D unresolved. Trimming pared 0 bases from V and 2 bases from J, leaving 7 bases between. This CDR3 has 14 residues. Germline assignment: CDR1 ENHRY and CDR2 SYGVKD. The CDR3 spells CAISESTTNTEAFF. CDR3 DNA sequence: TGTGCCATCAGTGAGTCGACCACTAACACTGAAGCTTTCTTT.

The chain carries TRBV29-1 and TRBJ1-2, with a weak D call TRBD1 (5 bases). V was pared by 7 bases and J by 10 bases, with 16 bases between. The germline gives CDR1 SQVTM, CDR2 ANQGSEA. The CDR3 is made up of 11 amino acids. Here the CDR3 DNA reads TGCAGCGGGGCCGGGGGGAATGTCTACACCTTC. Its translation is CSGAGGNVYTF.

The V call is TRBV2, the J call TRBJ2-3; 7 nucleotides match TRBD2. The V and J ends lost 5 bases and 2 bases, in that order; junction bases with no gene match: 13. Germline CDR1 reads SNHLY; CDR2 reads FYNNEI. CDR3 length: 17 residues. The DNA of the CDR3 is TGTGCCAGCAGTCCCGGGTTGGCGGGGGTGATCACAGATACGCAGTATTTT. It translates to CASSPGLAGVITDTQYF.

This clone was recorded only once. The chain carries TRBV7-9 and TRBJ2-3; the match to TRBD2 covers 7 bases. The CDR3 runs to 15 residues. J lost 2 bases, V lost 5 bases, and 7 bases had no gene match. Germline CDR1 SEHNR, CDR2 FQNEAQ (reference sequence). Here the CDR3 reads CASSPERGFTDTQYF. The CDR3 DNA reads TGTGCCAGCAGCCCGGAGCGGGGATTCACAGATACGCAGTATTTT.

The chain links TRBV29-1 to TRBJ1-2, with 8 bases matching TRBD1. This CDR3 is built from 16 residues. Germline loops: CDR1 SQVTM, CDR2 ANQGSEA. The J segment lost 0 bases and the V segment lost 6 bases, leaving 12 bases of the junction unmatched. The CDR3 nucleotides are TGCAGCGTAAACCCGGACAGGGACTATTCTAACTATGGCTACACCTTC. Protein product: CSVNPDRDYSNYGYTF.

This chain connects TRBV29-1 to TRBJ2-7, with 8 bases identical to TRBD2. There are 13 residues in the CDR3. Trimming at V came to 3 bases and at J to 1 base, leaving 2 bases not matched to a gene. Looked up from germline, CDR1 is SQVTM and CDR2 is ANQGSEA. CDR3 sequence reads: CSVDVAGSYEQYF. The CDR3 nucleotides read TGCAGCGTTGATGTAGCGGGGTCCTACGAGCAGTACTTC.